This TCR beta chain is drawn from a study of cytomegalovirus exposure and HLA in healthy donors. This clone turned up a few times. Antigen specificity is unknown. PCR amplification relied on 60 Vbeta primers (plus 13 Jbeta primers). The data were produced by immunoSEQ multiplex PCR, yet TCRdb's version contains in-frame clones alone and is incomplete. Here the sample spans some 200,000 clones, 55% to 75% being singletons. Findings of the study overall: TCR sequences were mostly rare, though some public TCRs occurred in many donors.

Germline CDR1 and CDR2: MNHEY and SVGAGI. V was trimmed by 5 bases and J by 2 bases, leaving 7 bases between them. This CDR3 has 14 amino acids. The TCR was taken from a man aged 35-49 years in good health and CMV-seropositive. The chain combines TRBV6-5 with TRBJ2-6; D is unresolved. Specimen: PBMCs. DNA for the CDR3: TGTGCCAGCAGTCCCCGGGCTGGGGCCAACGTCCTGACTTTC. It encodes CASSPRAGANVLTF.